Presented here are 27 T cell receptor beta chains from one specimen sequenced in a study of human T cells and chemical hapten exposure. The template was total RNA from unfractionated whole blood. TCRdb passed the 5' RACE reads through MiXCR, listing each CDR3 protein once. Among roughly 82,000 distinct CDR3 sequences listed, more than 15% were seen once. The receptors were gathered from a female donor in good health.

This clonotype was recorded at least ten times. This chain links TRBV29-1 with TRBJ1-1, with a tentative D call TRBD1 (6 bases). The CDR3 contains 11 residues. Trimming removed 7 bases at V and 6 bases at J, with 12 bases between. Germline CDR1 is SQVTM and CDR2 is ANQGSEA. The chain's CDR3 is CSGRGAAEAFF. The CDR3 DNA is TGCAGCGGACGGGGGGCCGCTGAAGCTTTCTTT. Full variable domain (rest looked up from reference TRBV29-1 and TRBJ1-1): SAVISQKPSRDICQRGTSLTIQCQVDSQVTMMFWYRQQPGQSLTLIATANQGSEATYESGFVIDKFPISRPNLTFSTLTVSNMSPEDSSIYLCSGRGAAEAFFGQGTRLTVV.

This clonotype was picked up a small number of times. This chain links TRBV12-3 or TRBV12-4 with TRBJ1-5; TRBD1 is a possible D gene (6 bases). The CDR3 has 15 residues. Trimming removed 1 base from V and 2 bases from J, with 9 bases in between. The CDR3 DNA reads as TGTGCCAGCAGTTTAGGGACAGTTCGCAATCAGCCCCAGCATTTT. Translation: CASSLGTVRNQPQHF.

The sample holds many counts of this clonotype. The chain is built from TRBV4-3 and TRBJ1-6; no reliable D call. The V end was cut by 0 bases, the J end by 0 bases, with 12 bases between. In germline, CDR1 is LGHNA, CDR2 YSLEER. CDR3 length equals 18 residues. CDR3 in DNA: TGCGCCAGCAGCCAAGATAAACAGAGCCTCTCCTATAATTCACCCCTCCACTTT. Amino acid sequence: CASSQDKQSLSYNSPLHF.

This clonotype was seen many times. This chain uses TRBV5-6 with TRBJ2-7, with 8 positions matching TRBD2. V shed 4 bases and J 5 bases; nucleotides not matched to a gene: 8. In germline, CDR1 is SGHDT, CDR2 YYEEEE. The CDR3 is made up of 14 amino acids. The CDR3 nucleotides are TGTGCCAGCAGCCTCCGGGGGGGGCCTCACGAGCAGTACTTC. Amino acids: CASSLRGGPHEQYF.

The chain joins TRBV5-6 to TRBJ2-7; TRBD1 matches 7 bases. Per germline, CDR1 SGHDT and CDR2 YYEEEE. V was clipped by 4 bases and J by 5 bases; unmatched bases: 6. The CDR3 is 13 residues long. The CDR3 is CASSAYRGHEQYF. CDR3 bases: TGTGCCAGCAGCGCCTACAGGGGCCACGAGCAGTACTTC.

This sequence joins TRBV7-2 and TRBJ1-3, with D perhaps matching TRBD1 (6 bases). Germline values: CDR1 SGHTA, CDR2 FQGNSA. V was pared by 1 base and J by 4 bases, with 14 bases between. This CDR3 has 16 amino acids. The CDR3 is CASSLVPPGAGNTIYF. Here the CDR3 DNA reads TGTGCCAGCAGCTTAGTCCCCCCGGGGGCCGGAAACACCATATATTTT.

The chain recombines TRBV6-2 or TRBV6-3 with TRBJ2-3; D possibly corresponds to TRBD2 (5 bases). The CDR3 has 14 residues. CDR1 is MNHEY, CDR2 SVGEGT, per germline. The germline V and J ends were trimmed by 5 bases and 2 bases, with 11 bases remaining between them. CDR3 region: CASSLRDTTDTQYF. In DNA, the CDR3 is TGTGCCAGCAGTCTCCGGGATACCACAGATACGCAGTATTTT.

V is TRBV25-1 and J is TRBJ2-7; possibly TRBD1 for D (6 bases). Looked up from germline, CDR1 is MGHDK and CDR2 is SYGVNS. The CDR3 totals 13 residues. Trimming left V 8 bases short and J 6 bases short, with 17 bases between. CDR3 loop: CASELTGRGEQYF. CDR3 nucleotides: TGTGCCAGCGAACTGACAGGAAGGGGCGAGCAGTACTTC.

The chain is built from TRBV6-6 and TRBJ1-4, with D uncertain. The V gene's germline CDR1 is MNHNY and CDR2 SVGAGI (reference sequence). The V end lost 2 bases, the J end lost 5 bases, and 15 bases lay between the germline ends. The CDR3 has 16 amino acids. The CDR3 DNA reads as TGTGCCAGCAGTTACAGGGCCAGGTTATCAAATGAAAAACTGTTTTTT. This sequence encodes CASSYRARLSNEKLFF.

This rearrangement joins TRBV7-9 to TRBJ1-3; 7 bases are a match to TRBD1. V lost 5 bases and J lost 0; bases outside the gene matches: 10. CDR3 length: 17 residues. Germline V gene lookup returns CDR1 SEHNR and CDR2 FQNEAQ (reference sequence). The CDR3 DNA sequence: TGTGCCAGCAGCCTCAGGGGGGATTTGAGCTCTGGAAACACCATATATTTT. Protein: CASSLRGDLSSGNTIYF.

This clonotype was observed a handful of times. The chain has TRBV5-1 and TRBJ1-2, with D maybe TRBD1 (6 bases). The CDR3 contains 16 residues. Germline CDR1 reads SGHRS; CDR2 reads YFSETQ. V lost 7 bases and J lost 0, with 19 bases in between. CDR3 loop: CASAPSTDSSNYGYTF. DNA for the CDR3: TGCGCCAGCGCCCCTTCTACGGACAGTTCTAACTATGGCTACACCTTC.

Only a few counts were recorded for this clonotype. The chain uses TRBV12-3 or TRBV12-4 and TRBJ2-5; 14 bases are shared with TRBD2. V was pared by 6 bases and J by 11 bases, with 5 bases of the junction left unmatched. This CDR3 spans 13 amino acids. The CDR3 nucleotides are TGTGCCAGCAGCTGGACTAGCGGGGGGCAGCAGTACTTC. Translating it yields CASSWTSGGQQYF.

In its sample, this clonotype was seen a few times. This chain uses TRBV29-1 with TRBJ1-2, with D maybe TRBD1 (5 bases). The germline CDR1 and CDR2 sequences are SQVTM and ANQGSEA. The length of the CDR3 is 14 residues. Between the trimmed V and J ends, which lost 5 bases and 6 bases, there was a span of 19 bases. Here the CDR3 DNA reads TGCAGCGTTAGGGCCCCAGGGATTTCGGATGGCTACACCTTC. It codes for CSVRAPGISDGYTF.

This clonotype was seen a handful of times. The chain carries TRBV20-1 and TRBJ1-1; no definite D call. The CDR3 extends over 15 amino acids. Germline assignment: CDR1 DFQATT and CDR2 SNEGSKA (reference sequence). Deletions cut 6 bases from V and 5 bases from J, with 22 bases between. CDR3 in DNA: TGCAGTGCGCCGGGCCTCACTCAGAAGCGGACTGAAGCTTTCTTT. This encodes CSAPGLTQKRTEAFF.

This chain uses TRBV5-4 with TRBJ2-7, with D uncertain. This CDR3 is built from 11 residues. The germline V gene has CDR1 SGHNT and CDR2 YYREEE (reference sequence). Between the trimmed V and J ends, which lost 0 bases and 7 bases, there was a span of 5 bases. The CDR3 DNA sequence: TGTGCCAGCAGCTTGGCTGGGGAGCAGTACTTC. Protein sequence: CASSLAGEQYF.

This clonotype showed up many times. The rearrangement uses TRBV29-1 and TRBJ2-1; D ambiguous. The CDR3 spans 14 residues. Deletions cut 3 bases from V and 7 bases from J, with 16 bases between. Germline V lookup: CDR1 SQVTM, CDR2 ANQGSEA. The CDR3 DNA reads as TGCAGCGTTGAGTCGGCAAGGTGGGGAAATGAGCAGTTCTTC. It is translated as CSVESARWGNEQFF.

This chain links TRBV2 with TRBJ1-3; tentatively, D is TRBD1 (6 bases). Germline CDR1 and CDR2: SNHLY and FYNNEI. The CDR3 sequence is 16 residues long. Trimming stripped 1 base from V and 0 bases from J, with 10 bases between. CDR3 coding DNA: TGTGCCAGCAGTGAAGTGGGGGCGAGCTCTGGAAACACCATATATTTT. Protein sequence: CASSEVGASSGNTIYF.

The gene calls are TRBV20-1 and TRBJ1-2, with 7 positions matching TRBD1. CDR3 length equals 13 residues. CDR1 is DFQATT, CDR2 SNEGSKA, per germline (reference sequence). V shed 3 bases, J shed 4 bases, and the junction held 5 bases outside the gene matches. The CDR3 DNA is TGCAGTGCTAGTGTAGGGGGCACCTATGGCTACACCTTC. Residues: CSASVGGTYGYTF.

The genes are TRBV6-5 and TRBJ1-2, with a tentative D call TRBD1 (5 bases). This CDR3 region has 16 residues. CDR1 MNHEY and CDR2 SVGAGI come from the germline V gene. V gave up 2 bases and J gave up 4 bases, with 17 bases separating them. The CDR3 here is CASSYHPTDSSYGYTF. As DNA, the CDR3 is TGTGCCAGCAGTTACCATCCAACCGACAGCTCCTATGGCTACACCTTC.

The rearrangement joins TRBV15 to TRBJ2-3; D possibly uses TRBD1 or TRBD2 (6 bases each). Trimming removed 0 bases at V and 8 bases at J, with 15 bases between. Germline V CDR1 and CDR2: LNHNV, YYDKDF (reference sequence). The CDR3 sequence is 15 residues long. CDR3 region: CATSRDPSGAITQYF. The CDR3 DNA reads as TGTGCCACCAGCAGAGATCCTTCGGGGGCGATTACGCAGTATTTT.

This sequence joins TRBV29-1 and TRBJ1-1; no definite D call. The V gene lost 5 bases and the J gene lost 5 bases, with 9 bases spanning the gap. Germline V gene lookup returns CDR1 SQVTM and CDR2 ANQGSEA. This CDR3 is built from 11 residues. The CDR3 DNA sequence: TGCAGCGTTTTCGGGCAGACTGAAGCTTTCTTT. It yields the protein CSVFGQTEAFF. Drawing the rest from reference TRBV29-1 and TRBJ1-1, the complete variable domain is SAVISQKPSRDICQRGTSLTIQCQVDSQVTMMFWYRQQPGQSLTLIATANQGSEATYESGFVIDKFPISRPNLTFSTLTVSNMSPEDSSIYLCSVFGQTEAFFGQGTRLTVV.

The chain joins TRBV2 to TRBJ1-5, with D possibly matching TRBD1 (6 bases). There are 15 residues in the CDR3. CDR1 SNHLY and CDR2 FYNNEI come from the germline V gene. V dropped 3 bases and J dropped 1 base, with 10 bases sitting between them. CDR3 in amino acids: CASSDRGGSNQPQHF. The CDR3 coding sequence is TGTGCCAGCAGTGACAGGGGAGGAAGCAATCAGCCCCAGCATTTT. The complete variable domain, with remaining parts taken from reference TRBV2 and TRBJ1-5, reads EPEVTQTPSHQVTQMGQEVILRCVPISNHLYFYWYRQILGQKVEFLVSFYNNEISEKSEIFDDQFSVERPDGSNFTLKIRSTKLEDSAMYFCASSDRGGSNQPQHFGDGTRLSIL.

This clonotype appeared a single time. The chain joins TRBV6-2 or TRBV6-3 to TRBJ2-1; D possibly corresponds to TRBD2 (5 bases). The CDR3 sequence is 17 residues long. CDR1 is MNHEY and CDR2 is SVGEGT in the germline V gene. V lost 0 bases, J lost 4 bases, and 16 bases lay in between. This chain's CDR3 is CASSYSTRPGMYNEQFF. CDR3 in DNA: TGTGCCAGCAGTTACTCAACCCGGCCCGGGATGTACAATGAGCAGTTCTTC.

CDR3 sequence (DNA): TGCAGTGCTAGGACGTCTAGCAATCAGCCCCAGCATTTT. It codes for CSARTSSNQPQHF. This sequence joins TRBV20-1 and TRBJ1-5, with no clear D. This CDR3 has 13 residues. Germline V gene data show CDR1 as DFQATT and CDR2 as SNEGSKA (reference sequence). The V end was cut by 3 bases, the J end by 0 bases, with 6 bases between.

V gene TRBV2 combines with J gene TRBJ1-1; 7 nucleotides match TRBD1. The CDR3 is made up of 15 amino acids. CDR1 is SNHLY, CDR2 FYNNEI, per germline. Germline trimming cut 5 bases from V and 1 base from J; bases unmatched to any gene: 7. The CDR3: CASSSEGAGNTEAFF. The CDR3 DNA reads as TGTGCCAGCAGTTCCGAGGGGGCTGGGAACACTGAAGCTTTCTTT.

This clonotype was counted a few times. The chain couples TRBV20-1 to TRBJ2-3, with D possibly matching TRBD2 (5 bases). Trimming shortened V by 3 bases and J by 4 bases, and 17 bases separated the two germline ends. This CDR3 region has 15 residues. Germline V gene lookup returns CDR1 DFQATT and CDR2 SNEGSKA (reference sequence). This CDR3 is CSASLVEAGPDTQYF. The DNA of the CDR3 is TGCAGTGCTAGTCTAGTCGAGGCGGGCCCAGATACGCAGTATTTT.

J is TRBJ1-1 and V is TRBV12-5; D unresolved. V gave up 1 base and J gave up 1 base, with 4 bases separating them. Germline V lookup: CDR1 LGHNT, CDR2 FRNRAP. The CDR3 has 13 residues. CDR3 in DNA: TGTGCTAGTGGTTTGGAACCGAACACTGAAGCTTTCTTT. It encodes CASGLEPNTEAFF.